This T cell receptor (beta chain) was sequenced in a study of cytomegalovirus exposure and HLA in healthy donors (dated by TCRdb to the late 2010s). Background on the whole study: According to an earlier analysis of 587 of the donors, 150 million to 200 million T cells yielded 90 million to 140 million unique TCR beta sequences and less than 300 Gb of sequence data. A later analysis re-examined previously published TCR beta repertoires from hundreds of donors and added high-resolution HLA genotyping to investigate patterns of TCR occurrence. The study profiled the T cell repertoires of under 700 subjects by immunosequencing and related them to cytomegalovirus serostatus. The number of donors typed differed by locus, with about 629-630 for A, B, C, DRB1 and DQB1, around 500 for DQA1, 606 for DPA1, and under 490 for DPB1. Along with the approximately 620-subject first cohort, a separate validation cohort of approximately 110 different subjects was used. On average, around 230,000 unique TCR beta nucleotide sequences were sequenced per donor among a few hundred genotyped donors of the cohort, with 15% to 20% of those sequences being non-productive. About five DR-DQ haplotypes were treated as single units for association and clustering because of strong linkage in the cohort. High-throughput TCR immunosequencing, statistical association of individual TCRs with disease status, and machine learning were combined to predict cytomegalovirus infection status. The aim of the study was to test whether cataloging public T cell receptors could identify signatures of past pathogen exposure. Among the roughly 390 genotyped donors, around 79% belonged to the genetic ancestry cluster associated with self-reported Caucasian donors. All discovery cohort repertoires had been generated on a single sequencing platform. In an earlier analysis of 587 of the donors, high-throughput TCR beta sequencing was used to judge whether each TCR beta V gene segment behaved as functional or pseudogenic. Genome-wide SNP genotypes for about 60% of the roughly 670 donors were used in a later genetic analysis, which treated that subset as a discovery cohort. Approximately 300 gigabases of sequencing data and around 90 million unique TCR sequences made up an early release that covered 640 HLA-typed donors. Donor age, sex, ethnicity and CMV serostatus were compiled together with the repertoire data. Rather than drawing on any new phenotypic data, the later analysis identified candidate immune exposures from TCR beta sequences and the way those sequences occurred across donors. HLA typing covered class I and class II loci at four-digit resolution.

The cohort comprised 670 or so healthy bone marrow donors. At the time of sampling, every cohort member was nominally healthy, though immune exposures that went unrecorded were likely present. The donor tested CMV seropositive, placing the donor among the 310 or so seropositive members of the cohort. A peripheral blood sample was provided by each donor, and peripheral blood mononuclear cells were used for TCR beta sequencing. Genomic DNA was extracted from the blood cell samples with the Qiagen DNeasy Blood Extraction Kit. Broad study findings and their caveats: Only TCR beta chains were sequenced in this cohort, and the absence of alpha or paired-chain data limited detectable features. When HLA alleles, especially DR and DQ, strongly co-occurred, TCR associations were difficult to assign to individual alleles. Presence/absence analyses assumed roughly uniform sequencing depth across donors, an assumption that may not hold. A further reported finding was that TCR beta sequences accurately predicted the HLA-A and HLA-B alleles for most subjects in the first cohort. The 87-base-pair reads could not distinguish some IMGT-functional V segments, including TRBV6-2 and TRBV6-3, so those segments were excluded. Three of the identified cytomegalovirus-associated TCR beta chains were confirmed in vitro to be specific for cytomegalovirus antigens. In a later analysis, HLA-associated TCR beta chains were found to be more clonally expanded and to have lower generation probabilities than equally common non-associated chains. A later analysis reported that several top co-occurrence clusters appeared linked to parvovirus B19, influenza, CMV and Epstein-Barr virus. A later genetic analysis reported fewer N-insertions in productive TCRs among donors in an Asian-associated ancestry cluster than the approximately 700-donor mean. The only immune exposure information available for the cohort was CMV serostatus. Most CMV-associated TCR beta chains appeared to be HLA-restricted in a later analysis, and the HLA associations seemed to be driven largely by CMV exposure. In a later analysis, TCR association rates were found to vary across HLA loci, with the most associated TCRs seen for DRB1 alleles and the fewest for HLA-C alleles. Linkage disequilibrium might explain the correlated functional status among segregating V segments, but an unknown experimental factor could not be excluded. The authors suggested that the approach could potentially be extended to other disease states and immunological phenotypes. Broadly in line with IMGT annotations, most TCR beta V segments showed up in productive rearrangements about 90% or about 30% of the time in an earlier analysis of around 550 of the donors. The study gave a list of over 150 TCR beta chains associated with cytomegalovirus. Cytomegalovirus status was reported to be diagnosed by the classifier with high specificity and sensitivity in both the original and validation cohorts. The sequencing pipeline was judged likely to have produced a cluster of highly shared sequence variants as a technical artifact. Because counts were too low, seventeen rarely observed V segments, including chromosome 9 orphons, were left out of the earlier analysis of about 500 of the donors. Because some donors lacked HLA typing at each locus, the association tests relied only on the typed subset. In a later analysis, some 18,000 TCR beta sequences were associated with specific HLA alleles at a false discovery rate of 0.05. An association between a missense DCLRE1C variant and V-gene and J-gene trimming of TCR beta chains was found in a later genetic analysis and replicated in an independent cohort. While some public TCRs were present in many individuals, most TCR sequences turned up only very rarely across donors.

Library preparation used the immunoSEQ multiplex PCR assay. For the multiplex PCR, a mixture combining 60 forward primers for TCR Vbeta segments and 13 reverse primers for TCR Jbeta segments was used. The CDR3 region of rearranged TCR beta genes was amplified from genomic DNA with a multiplex PCR assay. Amplified TCR beta libraries were sequenced as 87-base-pair reads on the Illumina HiSeq System. In the paper's pipeline: A later analysis counted about 82 million unique TCR beta chains across the 650 to 700 repertoires, and roughly 9.9 million of these chains were shared by at least two donors. A nearest-neighbor algorithm error-corrected the raw reads and collapsed the reads into unique sequences, merging closely related sequences to remove PCR and sequencing errors. V, D and J gene segments were assigned by aligning CDR3 sequences to IMGT reference sequences. Each retained sequence needed at least a six-nucleotide match to both a V gene segment and a J gene segment. Rearrangements were called productive when the CDR3 lacked stop codons and stayed in frame with V and J; all others were non-productive. CDR3 was defined according to IMGT convention as the region running from the second conserved V-encoded cysteine to the conserved J-encoded phenylalanine. In an earlier analysis of more than 550 of the donors, sequences lacking an unambiguous match to a single V gene segment were excluded. In an earlier analysis of some 590 of the donors, a V segment was called functional when productive rearrangements were above 56.7%, and segregating when the standard deviation between donors exceeded 5%. A statistical classification framework was built to diagnose cytomegalovirus status from the catalog of TCR beta chain sequences. In a later analysis, TCR nucleotide sequences were compared against IMGT/GENE-DB human TR gene sequences so that V and J genes could be assigned. In a later analysis, CDR3 sequences and most-parsimonious VDJ recombination scenarios were assigned using the TCRdist pipeline. In a later analysis, each TCR beta chain was defined by its CDR3 amino acid sequence together with its V-gene family, and reads without a unique V-gene family were excluded. In a later analysis, some 600 highly shared, low-generation-probability nucleotide sequences were removed to address suspected cross-contamination and a sequencing artifact. For each public chain, a later analysis derived a clonal expansion index from normalized ranks of inferred template counts within each repertoire. In a later analysis, generation probabilities were computed with a VDJ recombination model fitted to out-of-frame rearrangements, and the resulting probabilities were checked against IGoR. In a later analysis, hypergeometric tests were used to score TCR-TCR, TCR-HLA and TCR-CMV co-occurrence, with a repertoire-size bias correction applied to TCR pairs. To estimate false discovery rates, a later analysis permuted the HLA or CMV assignments 20 times. A later analysis grouped co-occurring TCRs with DBSCAN, adding TCRdist sequence similarity when clustering within HLA-allele-positive subsets. For co-occurrence clustering, repertoires with fewer than 30,000 or more than 120,000 public chains were excluded, along with several repertoires with anomalous nucleotide sharing. TCRdb stores this immuneACCESS table with in-frame sequences only. Part of the clones is absent; in the studies checked, under half of the shortfall reflects unresolved V genes, and no reason is known for the rest. That table supplies the V and J calls and clone size; D and trimming were determined from the DNA. The sample profile shows some 130,000 clones; approximately 68% of them were found once. The ten largest account for about 1.5% of the sample.

After removal of 0 bases from V and 2 bases from J, the junction retains 14 bases not matched to a gene. The CDR3 runs 20 amino acids, cysteine and phenylalanine included. The kept DNA is CDR3 alone, 60 bases in frame from the first base. CDR1 SGHRS and CDR2 YFSETQ are derived from the germline V gene. Comments on this clone: Its antigen is unknown. Base qualities are not at hand, and no much larger clone is one base apart.

Sequenced sample: PBMCs. The sequence derives from a man aged 25 to 40 in good health and CMV-seropositive. The chain couples TRBV5-1 to TRBJ2-7, and 13 bases in between align with TRBD2. CDR3 sequence: CASSLGLKTSGRSPPYEQYF. The sequenced DNA: TGCGCCAGCAGCTTGGGGTTGAAGACTAGCGGGAGGTCCCCCCCCTACGAGCAGTACTTC.